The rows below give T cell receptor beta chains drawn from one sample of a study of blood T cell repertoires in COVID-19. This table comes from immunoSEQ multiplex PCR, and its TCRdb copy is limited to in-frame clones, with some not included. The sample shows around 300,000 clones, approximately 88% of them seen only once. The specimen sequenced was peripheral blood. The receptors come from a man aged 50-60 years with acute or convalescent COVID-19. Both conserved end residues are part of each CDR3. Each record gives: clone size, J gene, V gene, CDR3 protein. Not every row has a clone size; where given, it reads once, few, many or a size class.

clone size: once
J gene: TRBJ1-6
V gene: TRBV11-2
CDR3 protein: CASSRDWTYNSPLHF

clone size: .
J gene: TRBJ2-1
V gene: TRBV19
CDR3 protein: CASSKGVAYNEQFF

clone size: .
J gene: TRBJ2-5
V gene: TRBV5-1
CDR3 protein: CASSSGTSGGQETQYF

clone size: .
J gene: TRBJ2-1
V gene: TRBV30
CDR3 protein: CAWSVLAGYNEQFF

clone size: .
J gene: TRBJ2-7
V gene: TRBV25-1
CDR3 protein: CASSWGRSSHEQYF

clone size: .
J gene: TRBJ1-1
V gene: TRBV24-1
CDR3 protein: CATSDLQTGTEAFF

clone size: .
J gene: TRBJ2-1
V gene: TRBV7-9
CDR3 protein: CASSPKIRQGNEQFF

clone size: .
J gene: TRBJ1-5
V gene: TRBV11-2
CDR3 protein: CASSFGPNQPQHF

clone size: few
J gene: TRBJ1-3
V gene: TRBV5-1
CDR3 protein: CASTPGASGNTIYF

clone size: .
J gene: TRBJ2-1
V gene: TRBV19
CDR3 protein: CASTPQQGVGYNEQFF

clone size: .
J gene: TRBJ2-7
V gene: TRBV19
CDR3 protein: CASRLGTGDEQYF

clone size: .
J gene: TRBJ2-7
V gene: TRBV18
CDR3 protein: CASSIDRGYYEQYF

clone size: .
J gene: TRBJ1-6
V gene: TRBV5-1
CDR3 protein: CASSLSNTNSPLHF

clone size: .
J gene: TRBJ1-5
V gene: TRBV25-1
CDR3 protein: CASSAGEYQPQHF

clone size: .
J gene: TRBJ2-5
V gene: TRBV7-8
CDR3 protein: CASSLAGGEIGTQYF

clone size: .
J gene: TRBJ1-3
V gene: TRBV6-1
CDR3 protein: CASSEARGNTIYF